This T cell receptor beta chain was sequenced in a study of monozygotic twins with cystic fibrosis. Turning to the study itself: Libraries were built from three micrograms of fragmented DNA using about 16 PCR cycles.

Sequencing used immunoSEQ multiplex PCR; TCRdb keeps in-frame clones, though not all of them. The sample lists nearly 25,000 clones; around 93% were seen once. The V gene's germline CDR1 is LNHDA and CDR2 SQIVND (reference sequence). Deletions cut 3 bases from V and 4 bases from J, with 12 bases between. There are 14 residues in the CDR3. Study conclusions and caveats: J usage was most co-twin-similar in 8 of 16 pairs, V in 13. Nucleotide-identical clonotype sharing was significantly higher within monozygotic CF twin pairs than between unrelated CF individuals. Median Simpson clonality of 0.0095 suggested naive T cells predominated.

With respect to this clone: Its target is not known.

Source material: blood. The chain combines TRBV19 with TRBJ1-2; a possible D gene is TRBD1 (5 bases). The receptor's source is a girl aged 2-15 years with cystic fibrosis. The CDR3 nucleotides read TGTGCCAGTAGTATGGGGACCTTCGGCTATGGCTACACCTTC. This sequence encodes CASSMGTFGYGYTF. The entire variable domain, with the rest obtained from reference TRBV19 and TRBJ1-2, is as follows: DGGITQSPKYLFRKEGQNVTLSCEQNLNHDAMYWYRQDPGQGLRLIYYSQIVNDFQKGDIAEGYSVSREKKESFPLTVTSAQKNPTAFYLCASSMGTFGYGYTFGSGTRLTVV.